These 28 T cell receptor beta chains share one sample of origin, sequenced in a study of blood T cell repertoires in COVID-19. Profiled with immunoSEQ multiplex PCR; TCRdb holds only in-frame clones, not every one. The sample lists 150,000 to 200,000 clones; 80% to 90% were seen once. Material for sequencing was peripheral blood. These receptors all come from a woman of 80 years or more with COVID-19, enrolled during active disease.

The genes are TRBV18 and TRBJ2-1, with 8 bases identical to TRBD1. J gave up 8 bases and V 4 bases, and 19 bases lay outside the gene matches. This CDR3 spans 18 amino acids. Germline CDR1 is KGHSH and CDR2 is LQKENI. Here the CDR3 DNA reads TGTGCCAGCTCACTTTCGGCCACCAGGGGGCTGGCCCCCGATGAGCAGTTCTTC. Translated: CASSLSATRGLAPDEQFF.

This clone was observed a single time. This chain links TRBV5-1 with TRBJ2-5; the D gene is possibly TRBD2 (5 bases). V lost 0 bases and J lost 7, with 10 bases in between. Germline CDR1 is SGHRS and CDR2 is YFSETQ. The CDR3 is 13 residues long. The CDR3 protein is CASSLGSEGTQYF. The CDR3 nucleotides read TGCGCCAGCAGCTTGGGCAGCGAGGGGACCCAGTACTTC. The full variable domain, its missing parts supplied by reference TRBV5-1 and TRBJ2-5, is KAGVTQTPRYLIKTRGQQVTLSCSPISGHRSVSWYQQTPGQGLQFLFEYFSETQRNKGNFPGRFSGRQFSNSRSEMNVSTLELGDSALYLCASSLGSEGTQYFGPGTRLLVL.

The chain uses TRBV7-2 and TRBJ2-3, with 9 bases matching TRBD2. There are 15 residues in the CDR3. The V segment lost 5 bases and the J segment 8 bases; nucleotides outside the gene matches: 11. Germline CDR1 reads SGHTA; CDR2 reads FQGNSA. CDR3 nucleotides: TGTGCCAGCAGCCGCACCGCGGGGGGGCTCGGTACGCAGTATTTT. As protein: CASSRTAGGLGTQYF.

In this sample, this clone turned up a few times. The chain's CDR3 is CASSVVAGGDSPLHF. The CDR3 DNA reads as TGTGCCAGCAGCGTAGTGGCAGGGGGCGATTCACCCCTCCACTTT. The chain has TRBV9 and TRBJ1-6; TRBD1 matches at 8 bases. This CDR3 has 15 residues. The germline V gene has CDR1 SGDLS and CDR2 YYNGEE. J lost 8 bases, V lost 0 bases, and 4 bases had no gene match.

The chain carries TRBV6-5 and TRBJ2-3; TRBD1 might be the D (5 bases). CDR1 MNHEY and CDR2 SVGAGI come from the germline V gene. Trimming left V 2 bases short and J 4 bases short, with 7 bases between. CDR3 length equals 13 residues. The CDR3 loop is CASSYVRADTQYF. CDR3 bases: TGTGCCAGCAGTTACGTCAGGGCAGATACGCAGTATTTT.

The J gene is TRBJ1-4, the V gene TRBV6-5; D remains unclear. This CDR3 region has 13 residues. V was trimmed by 0 bases and J by 8 bases, leaving 7 bases between them. CDR1 and CDR2 from the germline V gene are MNHEY and SVGAGI. The CDR3 DNA is TGTGCCAGCAGTTACTCGATGGGCGAAAAACTGTTTTTT. Residues: CASSYSMGEKLFF.

This chain joins TRBV6-2 or TRBV6-3 and TRBJ1-2, with 8 bases aligning to TRBD1. There are 14 residues in the CDR3. The V segment lost 4 bases and the J segment 6 bases; nucleotides outside the gene matches: 7. Germline-derived CDR1 and CDR2 are MNHEY and SVGEGT. CDR3 DNA sequence: TGTGCCAGCAGTTGGTCAGGGGGCGCGAATGGCTACACCTTC. Translation gives CASSWSGGANGYTF.

Remarks on this clone: Distinct nucleotide sequences in the sample also encode this CDR3. This rearrangement joins TRBV7-2 to TRBJ1-1; 9 bases agree with TRBD1. V lost 1 base and J lost 4; bases outside the gene matches: 1. There are 14 residues in the CDR3. The germline gives CDR1 SGHTA, CDR2 FQGNSA. The CDR3 DNA is TGTGCCAGCAGCTTAGTGGGACAGGGCACTGAAGCTTTCTTT. This sequence encodes CASSLVGQGTEAFF.

V and J are TRBV5-1 and TRBJ2-1, with D maybe TRBD2 (5 bases). The CDR3 totals 13 residues. With 4 bases removed from V and 8 bases from J, the gap between germline ends came to 13 bases. The germline CDR1 and CDR2 sequences are SGHRS and YFSETQ. CDR3 sequence reads: CASSLRRAYEQFF. CDR3 DNA: TGCGCCAGCAGCCTTAGGCGGGCATATGAGCAGTTCTTC.

The chain recombines TRBV5-1 with TRBJ2-5; tentative D call: TRBD2 (5 bases). Trimming took off 0 bases at V and 2 bases at J, with 8 bases between the two ends. The germline gives CDR1 SGHRS, CDR2 YFSETQ. This CDR3 is built from 14 residues. Here the CDR3 reads CASSLATGQETQYF. CDR3 DNA: TGCGCCAGCAGCTTGGCCACGGGACAAGAGACCCAGTACTTC.

V usage is TRBV27 and J usage is TRBJ1-5; a possible D gene is TRBD1 (5 bases). This CDR3 spans 16 amino acids. Trimming shortened V by 8 bases and J by 4 bases, and 21 bases separated the two germline ends. From germline, CDR1 is MNHEY and CDR2 SMNVEV (reference sequence). CDR3 in DNA: TGTGCCAGCGTGGGGCGAATGCGACAGCCAAATCAGCCCCAGCATTTT. It translates to CASVGRMRQPNQPQHF.

The chain is built from TRBV9 and TRBJ1-2; possible D gene TRBD1, 5 bases. V lost 3 bases and J 5 bases, leaving 5 bases between the germline ends. The CDR3 totals 11 residues. CDR1 is SGDLS, CDR2 YYNGEE, per germline. The CDR3 DNA is TGTGCCAGCAGCGAGGGGTATGGCTACACCTTC. This encodes CASSEGYGYTF.

The genes are TRBV28 and TRBJ2-5; 9 nucleotides match TRBD1. Per the germline V gene, CDR1 is MDHEN and CDR2 is SYDVKM. J gave up 5 bases and V 4 bases, and 2 bases lay outside the gene matches. This CDR3 has 13 residues. CDR3 loop: CASSSGQGETQYF. CDR3 bases: TGTGCCAGCAGTTCTGGACAGGGGGAGACCCAGTACTTC. Full variable domain (remainder filled in from reference TRBV28 and TRBJ2-5): DVKVTQSSRYLVKRTGEKVFLECVQDMDHENMFWYRQDPGLGLRLIYFSYDVKMKEKGDIPEGYSVSREKKERFSLILESASTNQTSMYLCASSSGQGETQYFGPGTRLLVL.

The chain carries TRBV4-3 and TRBJ2-3; 9 bases fit TRBD2. Germline V gives CDR1 LGHNA, CDR2 YSLEER. The CDR3 runs to 17 residues. J was trimmed by 0 bases and V by 4 bases; bases with no gene match: 8. The CDR3 region is CASSPNLAGRSTDTQYF. The CDR3 DNA sequence: TGCGCCAGCAGCCCGAACCTAGCGGGGCGTAGCACAGATACGCAGTATTTT.

The chain has TRBV6-2 or TRBV6-3 and TRBJ1-2; no clear D gene. Per germline, CDR1 MNHEY and CDR2 SVGEGT. The germline V and J ends were trimmed by 3 bases and 7 bases, with 9 bases remaining between them. The CDR3 length is 12 residues. This CDR3 is CASSYGASGYTF. In nucleotides, the CDR3 is TGTGCCAGCAGTTATGGTGCGAGTGGCTACACCTTC.

This chain connects TRBV5-1 to TRBJ2-3; 8 bases agree with TRBD2. The CDR3 length is 16 residues. Germline V CDR1 and CDR2: SGHRS, YFSETQ. Trimming at V came to 0 bases and at J to 3 bases, leaving 6 bases not matched to a gene. The CDR3 DNA is TGCGCCAGCAGCTTGGTATCGGGGGGGTTAACAGATACGCAGTATTTT. Translating it yields CASSLVSGGLTDTQYF.

V is TRBV7-2 and J is TRBJ2-3; D may be TRBD1 (5 bases). Germline V gene lookup returns CDR1 SGHTA and CDR2 FQGNSA. Between the trimmed V and J ends, which lost 6 bases and 2 bases, there was a span of 9 bases. CDR3 size: 13 residues. This CDR3 reads CASRAGATDTQYF. The DNA of the CDR3 is TGTGCCAGCAGAGCTGGGGCCACAGATACGCAGTATTTT.

This rearrangement joins TRBV6-5 to TRBJ1-5; weak D call: TRBD1 (5 bases). The CDR3 runs to 14 residues. Germline V gene sequence: CDR1 MNHEY, CDR2 SVGAGI. V gave up 4 bases and J gave up 6 bases, with 13 bases separating them. CDR3 amino acids: CASSSQGGGQPQHF. The CDR3 DNA follows: TGTGCCAGCAGTTCCCAGGGAGGTGGTCAGCCCCAGCATTTT.

The chain carries TRBV4-2 and TRBJ1-6; TRBD1 is a possible D gene (5 bases). The germline V and J ends were trimmed by 1 base and 0 bases, with 13 bases remaining between them. The CDR3 spans 18 residues. CDR1 LGHNA and CDR2 YNFKEQ come from the germline V gene. The CDR3 region is CASSQASGLGSYNSPLHF. The CDR3 bases are TGTGCCAGCAGCCAAGCCTCAGGGTTGGGCTCCTATAATTCACCCCTCCACTTT.

The chain is built from TRBV5-4 and TRBJ2-7; possibly TRBD1 for D (5 bases). Trimming shortened V by 0 bases and J by 3 bases, and 10 bases separated the two germline ends. Germline CDR1 SGHNT, CDR2 YYREEE (reference sequence). This CDR3 region has 14 residues. CDR3 sequence (DNA): TGTGCCAGCAGCTTGGGGGGCGTTCGCTACGAGCAGTACTTC. Protein product: CASSLGGVRYEQYF.

The chain combines TRBV5-4 with TRBJ2-5; 9 bases fit TRBD1. CDR3 size: 14 residues. With V trimmed by 4 bases and J by 4 bases, 5 bases remained unmatched. Germline values: CDR1 SGHNT, CDR2 YYREEE (reference sequence). CDR3 sequence (DNA): TGTGCCAGCAGCAATCCGGGACAGGGAGAGACCCAGTACTTC. Its protein is CASSNPGQGETQYF.

This chain joins TRBV13 and TRBJ2-3; the match to TRBD1 covers 8 bases. This CDR3 is built from 15 residues. After removal of 5 bases from V and 0 bases from J, the junction contained 4 bases not matched to a gene. CDR1 is PRHDT and CDR2 is FYEKMQ in the germline V gene (reference sequence). In nucleotides, the CDR3 is TGTGCCAGCAGCCCCACAGGGGGTAGCACAGATACGCAGTATTTT. It encodes CASSPTGGSTDTQYF.

This clone occurred once. V usage is TRBV3-1 (or the pseudogene TRBV3-2) and J usage is TRBJ2-5, with TRBD2 identical over 7 bases. The CDR3 totals 17 residues. From germline, CDR1 is LGHDT and CDR2 YNNKEL (reference sequence). Trimming at V came to 2 bases and at J to 2 bases, leaving 11 bases not matched to a gene. CDR3 coding DNA: TGTGCCAGCAGCCAATGGGCGGGGGTTACCCAGCAAGAGACCCAGTACTTC. It specifies CASSQWAGVTQQETQYF.

V is TRBV19 and J is TRBJ1-5; 8 nucleotides line up with TRBD1. The CDR3 is 15 amino acids. Germline CDR1 and CDR2: LNHDA and SQIVND (reference sequence). V shed 3 bases and J 5 bases; nucleotides not matched to a gene: 6. The CDR3 region has the DNA TGTGCCAGTAGTATCCGGACAGGGAGTCATCAGCCCCAGCATTTT. It codes for CASSIRTGSHQPQHF.

This chain connects TRBV2 to TRBJ2-7; a weak D match, TRBD2 (6 bases). Per the germline V gene, CDR1 is SNHLY and CDR2 is FYNNEI. This CDR3 is built from 13 residues. Trimming left V 3 bases short and J 6 bases short, with 12 bases between. The CDR3 here is CASSERGPSEQYF. The CDR3 bases are TGTGCCAGCAGTGAGCGGGGCCCTTCCGAGCAGTACTTC.

In DNA form, the CDR3 reads TGTGCCAGCAGCTTACTTCATGGGGCGGGAACTGAAGCTTTCTTT. It specifies CASSLLHGAGTEAFF. The V and J genes are TRBV7-9 and TRBJ1-1; D perhaps matches TRBD1 (5 bases). Between the trimmed V and J ends, which lost 2 bases and 5 bases, there was a span of 15 bases. This CDR3 contains 15 residues. Germline assignment: CDR1 SEHNR and CDR2 FQNEAQ (reference sequence).

This clone was detected only once. The chain uses TRBV4-3 and TRBJ1-2; possible D gene TRBD1, 5 bases. Germline-derived CDR1 and CDR2 are LGHNA and YSLEER. The CDR3 has 15 residues. V was cut by 1 base and J by 2 bases, with 11 bases left in between. CDR3 nucleotides: TGCGCCAGCAGCCAAGTTCCCCAGGGAAACTATGGCTACACCTTC. Translating it yields CASSQVPQGNYGYTF.

This chain joins TRBV20-1 and TRBJ1-1; the D gene is possibly TRBD1 (6 bases). The V end was cut by 6 bases, the J end by 4 bases, with 9 bases between. The CDR3 runs to 11 residues. CDR1 is DFQATT and CDR2 is SNEGSKA in the germline V gene (reference sequence). For the CDR3, the DNA is TGCAGTGCCAGGGGCCCCACTGAAGCTTTCTTT. Its protein is CSARGPTEAFF.